The clone carrying this T cell receptor (beta chain) appeared many times. The sample belongs to a study of read filtering for tumor transcriptome and immune sequencing. The CDR3 spans 12 residues. The V gene lost 6 bases and the J gene lost 3 bases, with 12 bases spanning the gap. Germline V lookup: CDR1 DFQATT, CDR2 SNEGSKA (reference sequence). Molecular barcoded adaptors covering alpha/delta and beta/gamma chains were used on roughly 400 ng RNA. Each CDR3 protein gets one entry after TCRdb re-called the reads with MiXCR. This table has 35,000 to 40,000 distinct CDR3 sequences, approximately 13% appearing once.

The clonotype originates from a donor aged 40 or over with multiple myeloma. The chain has TRBV20-1 and TRBJ2-7; D not certain. The source material was a population of CD138-negative cells sorted from bone marrow. For the CDR3, the DNA is TGCAGTGCCTCTCCCGAAAACTACGAGCAGTACTTC. It specifies CSASPENYEQYF.